This TCR beta chain was found in a study of blood T cell repertoires in COVID-19. At the level of the study: Nucleic acid was either cDNA or gDNA, and it came from T cells, B-cell-depleted T cells, or PBMCs.

Germline V CDR1 and CDR2: MDHEN, SYDVKM. The CDR3 contains 14 residues. V lost 3 bases and J lost 7; bases outside the gene matches: 6. Profiled with immunoSEQ multiplex PCR; TCRdb holds only in-frame clones, not every one. The table shows some 320,000 clones, with 90% to 95% occurring only once. This clonotype was sampled from a woman aged 25 to 39 who had been exposed to COVID-19. Sequencing was performed on PBMCs or T cells enriched from blood (not recorded which). The rearrangement links TRBV28 to TRBJ2-7; TRBD2 matches at 10 bases. CDR3 nucleotides: TGTGCCAGCAGTTTCTCTAGCGGGGGAGGTGAGCAGTACTTC. Its protein product is CASSFSSGGGEQYF.